The sequence of this T cell receptor beta chain was determined in a study of tumor-infiltrating lymphocytes in primary liver carcinoma. Whole-study findings and limits: Tumor top-250-clone fractions significantly exceeded those of blood (p = 0.039).

This CDR3 is 12 amino acids long. CDR1 SQVTM and CDR2 ANQGSEA come from the germline V gene. DNA and RNA were both co-extracted from 20-30 mg of bulk tissue that had not been sorted. Every tumor sample analyzed contained over 85% viable tumor cells. As concerns this clonotype: Its antigen is not known. A junction boundary mismatches the germline segment, possibly from a read error.

Starting from 500 ng of total RNA, TCR beta cDNA was produced with a primer in the constant region. Three nested multiplex PCR rounds of slightly modified ARM-PCR generated TCR beta libraries. The first two PCR rounds, roughly 9 cycles each, used TRBV1-TRBV30 forward primers and a C-beta reverse primer. In TCRdb, the multiplex PCR reads were re-called with MiXCR into one record per CDR3 protein. The sample carries around 190,000 distinct CDR3 sequences, 85% recorded once. Sequencing input: tumor tissue from primary liver carcinoma. The chain recombines TRBV29-1 with TRBJ2-7; 7 positions match TRBD1. This clonotype originated in a middle-aged man with primary liver carcinoma and hepatitis B virus infection. The CDR3: CSAGRQGYEQYF. The DNA for the CDR3 is TGCAGCGCCGGACGACAGGGTTACGAACAGTACTTC.